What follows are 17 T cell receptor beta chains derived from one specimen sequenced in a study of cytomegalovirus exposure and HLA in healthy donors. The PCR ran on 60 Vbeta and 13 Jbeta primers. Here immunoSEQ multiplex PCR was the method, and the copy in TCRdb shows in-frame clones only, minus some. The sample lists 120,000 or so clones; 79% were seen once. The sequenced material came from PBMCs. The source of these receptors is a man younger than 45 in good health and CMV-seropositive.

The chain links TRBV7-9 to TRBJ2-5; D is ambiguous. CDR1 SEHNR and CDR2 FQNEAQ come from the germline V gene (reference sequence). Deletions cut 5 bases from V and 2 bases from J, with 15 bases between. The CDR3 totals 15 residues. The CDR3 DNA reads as TGTGCCAGCAGCCCCCCCATGGGCAGTCAAGAGACCCAGTACTTC. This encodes CASSPPMGSQETQYF. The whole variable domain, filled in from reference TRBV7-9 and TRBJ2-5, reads DTGVSQNPRHKITKRGQNVTFRCDPISEHNRLYWYRQTLGQGPEFLTYFQNEAQLEKSRLLSDRFSAERPKGSFSTLEIQRTEQGDSAMYLCASSPPMGSQETQYFGPGTRLLVL.

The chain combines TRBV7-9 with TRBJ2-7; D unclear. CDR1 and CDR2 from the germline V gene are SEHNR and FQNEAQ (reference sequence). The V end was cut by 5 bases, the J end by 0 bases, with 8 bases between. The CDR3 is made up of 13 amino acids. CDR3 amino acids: CASSEQNSYEQYF. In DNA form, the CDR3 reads TGTGCCAGCAGCGAACAGAACTCCTACGAGCAGTACTTC.

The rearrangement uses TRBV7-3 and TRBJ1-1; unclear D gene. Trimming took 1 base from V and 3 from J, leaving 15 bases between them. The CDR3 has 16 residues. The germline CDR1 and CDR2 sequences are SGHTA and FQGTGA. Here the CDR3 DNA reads TGTGCCAGCAGCTTAAGTCCCCGGGGTGGGTACACTGAAGCTTTCTTT. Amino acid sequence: CASSLSPRGGYTEAFF.

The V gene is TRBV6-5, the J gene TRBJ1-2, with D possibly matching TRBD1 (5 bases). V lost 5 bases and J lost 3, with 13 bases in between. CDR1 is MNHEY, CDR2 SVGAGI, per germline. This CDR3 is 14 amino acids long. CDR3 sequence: CASSTVGTDYGYTF. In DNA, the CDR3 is TGTGCCAGCAGTACAGTCGGGACTGACTATGGCTACACCTTC.

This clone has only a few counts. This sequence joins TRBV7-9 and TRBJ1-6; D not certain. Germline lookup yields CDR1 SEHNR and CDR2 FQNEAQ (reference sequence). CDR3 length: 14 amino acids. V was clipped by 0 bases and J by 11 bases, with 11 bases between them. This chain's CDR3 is CASSLATSQPPLHF. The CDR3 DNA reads TGTGCCAGCAGCTTAGCTACATCCCAACCACCCCTCCACTTT.

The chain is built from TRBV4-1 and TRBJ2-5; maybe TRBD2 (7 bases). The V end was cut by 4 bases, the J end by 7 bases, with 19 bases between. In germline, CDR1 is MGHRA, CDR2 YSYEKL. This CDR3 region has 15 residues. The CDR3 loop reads CASSPGRGAVGTQYF. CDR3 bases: TGCGCCAGCAGCCCAGGACGGGGGGCTGTGGGGACCCAGTACTTC.

CDR3 DNA sequence: TGCGCCAGCAGCTCCCGTTCCTACAATGAGCAGTTCTTC. The encoded protein is CASSSRSYNEQFF. The chain links TRBV4-3 to TRBJ2-1; D is unclear. Trimming pared 5 bases from V and 1 base from J, leaving 6 bases between. The CDR3 totals 13 residues. Germline V gene sequence: CDR1 LGHNA, CDR2 YSLEER.

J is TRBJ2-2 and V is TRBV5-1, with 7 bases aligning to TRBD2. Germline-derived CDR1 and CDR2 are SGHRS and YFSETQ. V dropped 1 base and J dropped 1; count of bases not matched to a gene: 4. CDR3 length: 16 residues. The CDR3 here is CASSLYGGRNTGELFF. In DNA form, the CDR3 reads TGCGCCAGCAGCTTGTACGGGGGGAGGAACACCGGGGAGCTGTTTTTT. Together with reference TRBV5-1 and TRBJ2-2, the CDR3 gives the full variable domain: KAGVTQTPRYLIKTRGQQVTLSCSPISGHRSVSWYQQTPGQGLQFLFEYFSETQRNKGNFPGRFSGRQFSNSRSEMNVSTLELGDSALYLCASSLYGGRNTGELFFGEGSRLTVL.

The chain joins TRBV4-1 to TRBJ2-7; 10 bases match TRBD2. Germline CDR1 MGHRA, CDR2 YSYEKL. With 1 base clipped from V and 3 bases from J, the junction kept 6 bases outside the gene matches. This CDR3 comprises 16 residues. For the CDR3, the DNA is TGCGCCAGCAGCCAAGCCATTCCTAGCGGGGGCTACGAGCAGTACTTC. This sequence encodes CASSQAIPSGGYEQYF.

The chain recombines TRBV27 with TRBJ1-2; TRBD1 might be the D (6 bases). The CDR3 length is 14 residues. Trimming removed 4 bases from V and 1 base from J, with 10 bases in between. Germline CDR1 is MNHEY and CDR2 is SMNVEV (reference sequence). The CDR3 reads CASSSGAFNYGYTF. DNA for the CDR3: TGTGCCAGCAGTTCAGGGGCCTTTAACTATGGCTACACCTTC.

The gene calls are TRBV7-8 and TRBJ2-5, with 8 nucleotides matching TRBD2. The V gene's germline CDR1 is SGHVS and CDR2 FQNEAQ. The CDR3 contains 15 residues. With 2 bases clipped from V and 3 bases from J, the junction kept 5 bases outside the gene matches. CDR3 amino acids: CASSLPGLVEETQYF. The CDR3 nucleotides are TGTGCCAGCAGCTTACCGGGACTAGTGGAAGAGACCCAGTACTTC.

CDR3 sequence: CASGLVSQGTQYF. CDR3 in DNA: TGTGCCAGCGGACTAGTTTCACAGGGTACGCAGTATTTT. This chain links TRBV2 with TRBJ2-3, with D perhaps TRBD2 (7 bases). The CDR3 length is 13 residues. Trimming took off 8 bases at V and 8 bases at J, with 17 bases between the two ends. Germline lookup yields CDR1 SNHLY and CDR2 FYNNEI.

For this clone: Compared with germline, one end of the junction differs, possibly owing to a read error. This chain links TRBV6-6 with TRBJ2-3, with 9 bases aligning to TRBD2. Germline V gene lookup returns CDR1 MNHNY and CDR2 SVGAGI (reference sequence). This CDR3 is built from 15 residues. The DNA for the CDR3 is TGTGTCAGCAGTTACATAGCGGGGGGCACAGATACGCAGTATTTT. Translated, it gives CVSSYIAGGTDTQYF.

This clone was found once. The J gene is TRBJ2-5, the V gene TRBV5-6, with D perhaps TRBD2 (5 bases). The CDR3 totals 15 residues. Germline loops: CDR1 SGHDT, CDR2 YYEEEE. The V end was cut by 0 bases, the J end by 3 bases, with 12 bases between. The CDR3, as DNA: TGTGCCAGCAGCTTGGTGGCGGGTAAGAAAGAGACCCAGTACTTC. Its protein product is CASSLVAGKKETQYF.

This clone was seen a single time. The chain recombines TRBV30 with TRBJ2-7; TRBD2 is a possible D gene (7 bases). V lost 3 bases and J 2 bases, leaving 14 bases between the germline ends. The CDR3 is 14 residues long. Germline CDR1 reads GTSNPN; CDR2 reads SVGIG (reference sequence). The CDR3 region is CAWSEGGDAYEQYF. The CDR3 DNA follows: TGTGCCTGGAGCGAAGGGGGGGACGCCTACGAGCAGTACTTC.

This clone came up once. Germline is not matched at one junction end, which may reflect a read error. The CDR3 loop reads CSVEGQRGSHF. In DNA, the CDR3 is TGCAGCGTTGAAGGGCAGCGGGGCTCCCACTTC. This rearrangement joins TRBV29-1 to TRBJ2-5; TRBD2 matches at 7 bases. The CDR3 has 11 amino acids. CDR1 is SQVTM, CDR2 ANQGSEA, per germline.

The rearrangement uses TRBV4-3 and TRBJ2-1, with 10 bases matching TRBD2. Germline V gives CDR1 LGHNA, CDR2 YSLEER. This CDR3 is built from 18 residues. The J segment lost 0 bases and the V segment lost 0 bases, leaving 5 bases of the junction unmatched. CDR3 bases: TGCGCCAGCAGCCAAGACCCTCTAGCGGGGGCCTCCTACAATGAGCAGTTCTTC. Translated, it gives CASSQDPLAGASYNEQFF.